The rows below give T cell receptor beta chains drawn from one sample of a study of OX40 agonist ivuxolimab in advanced cancers. The protocol was immunoSEQ multiplex PCR, while the TCRdb copy is restricted to in-frame clones and leaves out a portion. The table records tens of thousands of clones, more than 75% of them present only once. Sequencing was performed on CD4+ or CD8+ T cells sorted from blood, taken in a trial of the OX40 agonist ivuxolimab. These receptors all stem from an adult with an advanced solid tumor such as melanoma, head and neck, liver or kidney cancer. The CDR3 runs from the conserved cysteine through the conserved F or W. Fields, in order: J gene, D gene, V gene, clone size, CDR3 protein, CDR3 DNA. A D gene is named only where the DNA matches it firmly. Where a row states a size, it is once, few, many or the class of an expanded clone; other rows omit it.

j_call: TRBJ2-2; d_call: TRBD2; v_call: TRBV30; clone_size: .; cdr3_aa: CAWSARDWLAGGGPGELFF; cdr3_nt: TGTGCCTGGAGCGCCCGGGATTGGCTAGCGGGAGGCGGTCCCGGGGAGCTGTTTTTT
j_call: TRBJ1-2; d_call: TRBD1; v_call: TRBV2; clone_size: .; cdr3_aa: CASTLNRGDYGYTF; cdr3_nt: TGTGCCAGCACCTTGAACAGGGGCGACTATGGCTACACCTTC
j_call: TRBJ2-6; d_call: .; v_call: TRBV6-6; clone_size: .; cdr3_aa: CASNEDSSGANVLTF; cdr3_nt: TGTGCCAGCAACGAAGACAGCTCTGGGGCCAACGTCCTGACTTTC
j_call: TRBJ1-5; d_call: .; v_call: TRBV28; clone_size: .; cdr3_aa: CASSFSQSQPQHF; cdr3_nt: TGTGCCAGCAGTTTCTCTCAATCGCAGCCCCAGCATTTT
j_call: TRBJ1-2; d_call: .; v_call: TRBV9; clone_size: .; cdr3_aa: CASSPTTENYGYTF; cdr3_nt: TGTGCCAGCAGCCCGACAACAGAGAACTATGGCTACACCTTC
j_call: TRBJ1-1; d_call: .; v_call: TRBV21-1; clone_size: .; cdr3_aa: CASSKGPRMNTEAFF; cdr3_nt: TGTGCCAGCAGCAAAGGCCCCAGAATGAACACTGAAGCTTTCTTT
j_call: TRBJ2-2; d_call: TRBD2; v_call: TRBV4-3; clone_size: .; cdr3_aa: CASSQEGLAGGEELFF; cdr3_nt: TGCGCCAGCAGCCAAGAGGGACTAGCGGGAGGTGAGGAGCTGTTTTTT
j_call: TRBJ2-3; d_call: .; v_call: TRBV28; clone_size: .; cdr3_aa: CASSLMGTDTQYF; cdr3_nt: TGTGCCAGCAGTTTGATGGGGACAGATACGCAGTATTTT
j_call: TRBJ2-2; d_call: TRBD2; v_call: TRBV6-5; clone_size: .; cdr3_aa: CATLAGLNTGELFF; cdr3_nt: TGTGCCACCCTAGCGGGACTTAACACCGGGGAGCTGTTTTTT
j_call: TRBJ2-5; d_call: .; v_call: TRBV9; clone_size: .; cdr3_aa: CASSVDRWDKQETQYF; cdr3_nt: TGTGCCAGCAGCGTAGACCGCTGGGACAAGCAAGAGACCCAGTACTTC
j_call: TRBJ2-7; d_call: .; v_call: TRBV4-3; clone_size: .; cdr3_aa: CASSQTSTSYEQYF; cdr3_nt: TGCGCCAGCAGCCAGACATCTACCTCCTACGAGCAGTACTTC
j_call: TRBJ1-2; d_call: TRBD1; v_call: TRBV7-2; clone_size: .; cdr3_aa: CASSKDRGYGYTF; cdr3_nt: TGTGCCAGCAGCAAGGACAGGGGCTATGGCTACACCTTC
j_call: TRBJ2-5; d_call: .; v_call: TRBV4-1; clone_size: .; cdr3_aa: CASSPDPSGETQYF; cdr3_nt: TGCGCCAGCAGCCCGGACCCCTCGGGGGAGACCCAGTACTTC
j_call: TRBJ1-1; d_call: TRBD1; v_call: TRBV5-4; clone_size: .; cdr3_aa: CASSVGQGATPEAFF; cdr3_nt: TGTGCCAGCAGCGTCGGACAGGGGGCTACCCCTGAAGCTTTCTTT
j_call: TRBJ2-5; d_call: TRBD2; v_call: TRBV7-9; clone_size: .; cdr3_aa: CASSWGTSGRDQETQYF; cdr3_nt: TGTGCCAGCAGCTGGGGTACTAGCGGGAGGGACCAAGAGACCCAGTACTTC
j_call: TRBJ1-2; d_call: TRBD1; v_call: TRBV18; clone_size: once; cdr3_aa: CASSPLVGTVEGYTF; cdr3_nt: TGTGCCAGCTCACCACTGGTCGGGACAGTGGAGGGCTACACCTTC
j_call: TRBJ1-1; d_call: .; v_call: TRBV28; clone_size: many; cdr3_aa: CASSLLQHTEAFF; cdr3_nt: TGTGCCAGCAGTTTATTACAGCACACTGAAGCTTTCTTT
j_call: TRBJ2-1; d_call: TRBD2; v_call: TRBV9; clone_size: .; cdr3_aa: CASSLRLAGYTYNEQFF; cdr3_nt: TGTGCCAGCAGCCTCAGACTAGCGGGGTACACCTACAATGAGCAGTTCTTC